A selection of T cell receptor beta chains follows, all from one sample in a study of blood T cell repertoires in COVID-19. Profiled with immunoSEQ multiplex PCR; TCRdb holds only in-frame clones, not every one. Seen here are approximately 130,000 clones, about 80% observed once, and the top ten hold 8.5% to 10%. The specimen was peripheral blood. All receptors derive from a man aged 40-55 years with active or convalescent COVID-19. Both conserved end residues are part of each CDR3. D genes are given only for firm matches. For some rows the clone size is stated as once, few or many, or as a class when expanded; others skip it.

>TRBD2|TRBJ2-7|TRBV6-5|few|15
CASRPLAGGSYEQYF
TGTGCCAGCAGACCTCTAGCGGGGGGGTCCTACGAGCAGTACTTC
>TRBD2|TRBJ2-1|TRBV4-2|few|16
CASSQDSGGAYNEQFF
TGTGCCAGCAGCCAAGATAGCGGGGGGGCCTACAATGAGCAGTTCTTC
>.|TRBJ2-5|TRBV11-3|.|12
CASSLESETQYF
TGTGCCAGCAGCTTGGAGTCAGAGACCCAGTACTTC
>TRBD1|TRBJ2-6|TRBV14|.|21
CASTLGGLRDRGASGANVLTF
TGTGCCAGCACCCTAGGGGGGCTCCGGGACAGGGGGGCCTCTGGGGCCAACGTCCTGACTTTC
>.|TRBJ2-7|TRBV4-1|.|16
CASSQEGFTDAYEQYF
TGCGCCAGCAGCCAGGAGGGGTTCACCGACGCCTACGAGCAGTACTTC
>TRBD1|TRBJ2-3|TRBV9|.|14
CASSAGTGTDTQYF
TGTGCCAGCAGCGCCGGGACAGGTACAGATACGCAGTATTTT
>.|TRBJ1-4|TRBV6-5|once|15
CASSYSHGSSEKLFF
TGTGCCAGCAGTTACTCGCACGGGAGTAGTGAAAAACTGTTTTTT
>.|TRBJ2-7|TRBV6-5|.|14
CASRGTGFTYEQYF
TGTGCCAGCAGAGGAACAGGGTTTACCTACGAGCAGTACTTC
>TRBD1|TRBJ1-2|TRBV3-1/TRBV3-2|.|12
CASSQPGQRYTF
TGTGCCAGCAGCCAGCCGGGACAGCGCTACACCTTC
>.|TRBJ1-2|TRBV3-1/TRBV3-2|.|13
CASSQGTVYGYTF
TGTGCCAGCAGCCAAGGGACAGTTTATGGCTACACCTTC
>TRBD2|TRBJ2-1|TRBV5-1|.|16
CASSSGTSGADNEQFF
TGCGCCAGCAGCTCCGGGACTAGCGGGGCCGACAATGAGCAGTTCTTC
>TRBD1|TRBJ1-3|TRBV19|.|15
CASSPPDRDGNTIYF
TGTGCCAGTAGCCCACCCGACAGGGATGGAAACACCATATATTTT
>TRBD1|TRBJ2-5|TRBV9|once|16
CASSVGHRGVIETQYF
TGTGCCAGCAGCGTAGGGCACAGGGGTGTCATAGAGACCCAGTACTTC
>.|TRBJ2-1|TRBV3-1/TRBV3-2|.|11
CASSFVNEQFF
TGTGCCAGCAGCTTCGTCAATGAGCAGTTCTTC
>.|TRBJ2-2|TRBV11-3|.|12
CASSQGSGELFF
TGTGCCAGCAGCCAGGGGTCCGGGGAGCTGTTTTTT